The 5 T cell receptor beta chains below all came from one sample that was sequenced in a study of beta chain features in type 1 diabetes. Every isolated RNA sample was fully reverse transcribed, so sequencing captured expressed TCRB transcripts. TCRdb's copy holds only in-frame clones and misses some; the assay was immunoSEQ multiplex PCR. Here the sample spans some 360,000 clones, about 19% being singletons. Material for sequencing was naive CD4+ T cells from blood. The receptors stem from a woman in her late teens or twenties in good health.

The chain employs TRBV18 and TRBJ1-4; 7 nucleotides align to TRBD1. The junction had 4 bases not matched to a gene; V was cut back by 6 bases and J by 3 bases. CDR3 length: 14 residues. CDR1 and CDR2 from the germline V gene are KGHSH and LQKENI. The CDR3 sequence is CASSWDSANEKLFF. CDR3 coding DNA: TGTGCCAGCTCCTGGGACAGCGCTAATGAAAAACTGTTTTTT. The full variable domain, with the rest looked up from reference TRBV18 and TRBJ1-4, is NAGVMQNPRHLVRRRGQEARLRCSPMKGHSHVYWYRQLPEEGLKFMVYLQKENIIDESGMPKERFSAEFPKEGPSILRIQQVVRGDSAAYFCASSWDSANEKLFFGSGTQLSVL.

V gene TRBV7-2 combines with J gene TRBJ2-7, with 10 bases that match TRBD2. This CDR3 comprises 15 residues. Germline loops: CDR1 SGHTA, CDR2 FQGNSA. Losses at the gene ends were 4 bases for V and 6 bases for J; bases not matched to a gene: 9. CDR3 coding DNA: TGTGCCAGCAGCTCTGTGGCTAGCGGGAGACCCGAGCAGTACTTC. It codes for CASSSVASGRPEQYF.

The J gene is TRBJ2-4, the V gene TRBV7-2; 9 bases align to TRBD1. CDR3 size: 15 residues. V shed 6 bases, J shed 8 bases, and the junction held 11 bases outside the gene matches. CDR1 is SGHTA and CDR2 is FQGNSA in the germline V gene. The CDR3 is CASRKGDRDSDIQYF. CDR3 nucleotides: TGTGCCAGCAGAAAGGGGGACAGGGATTCAGACATTCAGTACTTC.

This clone showed up just a few times. The V call is TRBV4-3, the J call TRBJ2-3; no definite D call. The CDR3 covers 15 residues. V lost 1 base, J lost 3 bases, and 11 bases lay in between. Germline V gene sequence: CDR1 LGHNA, CDR2 YSLEER. As DNA, the CDR3 is TGCGCCAGCAGCCAAGTTACGACTGTTACAGATACGCAGTATTTT. It translates to CASSQVTTVTDTQYF.

J is TRBJ2-5 and V is TRBV4-2; D might be TRBD1 (6 bases). Germline V CDR1 and CDR2: LGHNA, YNFKEQ. This CDR3 is built from 14 residues. The V and J ends lost 4 bases and 5 bases respectively, with 14 bases between them. CDR3: CASSLQGPGETQYF. DNA of the CDR3: TGTGCCAGCAGCCTACAGGGTCCTGGGGAGACCCAGTACTTC.